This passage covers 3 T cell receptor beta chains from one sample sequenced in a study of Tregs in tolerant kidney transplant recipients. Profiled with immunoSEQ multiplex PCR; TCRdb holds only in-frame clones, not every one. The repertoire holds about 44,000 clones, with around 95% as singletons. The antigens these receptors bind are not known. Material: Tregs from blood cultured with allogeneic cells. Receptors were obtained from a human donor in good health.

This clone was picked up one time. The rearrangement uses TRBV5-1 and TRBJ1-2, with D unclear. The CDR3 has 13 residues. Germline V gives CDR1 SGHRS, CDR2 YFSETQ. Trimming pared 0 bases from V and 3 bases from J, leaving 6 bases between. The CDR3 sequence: CASSLEGYYGYTF. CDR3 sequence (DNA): TGCGCCAGCAGCTTGGAGGGATACTATGGCTACACCTTC.

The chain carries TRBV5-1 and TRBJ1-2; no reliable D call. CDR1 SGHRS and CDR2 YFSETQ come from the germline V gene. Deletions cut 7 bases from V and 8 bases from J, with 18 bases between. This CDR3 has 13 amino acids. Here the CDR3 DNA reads TGCGCCAGCCGGACGGACGAGGTGAAAGGCTACACCTTC. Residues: CASRTDEVKGYTF. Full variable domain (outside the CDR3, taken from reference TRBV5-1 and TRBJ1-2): KAGVTQTPRYLIKTRGQQVTLSCSPISGHRSVSWYQQTPGQGLQFLFEYFSETQRNKGNFPGRFSGRQFSNSRSEMNVSTLELGDSALYLCASRTDEVKGYTFGSGTRLTVV.

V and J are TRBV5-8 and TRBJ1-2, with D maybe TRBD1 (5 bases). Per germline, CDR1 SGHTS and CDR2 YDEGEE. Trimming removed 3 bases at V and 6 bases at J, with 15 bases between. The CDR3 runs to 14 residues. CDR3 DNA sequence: TGTGCCAGCAGCTCCACGGGCAGGGCGGATGGCTACACCTTC. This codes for CASSSTGRADGYTF.